This T cell receptor (beta chain) was sequenced for a study of T-cell reconstitution after alpha-beta-depleted transplantation in children. Preparation of the TCRbeta library used unique molecular identifiers. Each CDR3 protein gets one entry after TCRdb re-called the PCR reads with MiXCR. The top ten clones hold about 6% of a sample with roughly 200,000 distinct CDR3 sequences, approximately 6.9% of them seen once. Study-wide results and limits: The study reportedly traced alpha-beta T cells about two months after transplant to several hundred expanded graft clones. T-cell numbers and diversity, one year after transplant, stemmed largely from T cells that were newly produced. TCRbeta diversity was high at day 60 in some patients (a result of surviving recipient T cells and thymic progenitors).

This clonotype was seen ten or more times. Its matching antigen is unknown. Deletions cut 4 bases from V and 2 bases from J, with 11 bases between. The CDR3 is 14 amino acids. V and J are TRBV12-3 or TRBV12-4 and TRBJ2-5; D possibly corresponds to TRBD2 (7 bases). The input for sequencing was PBMCs, taken before TCRalphabeta/CD19-depleted stem cell transplant. The clonotype was recovered from a boy aged 2 to 10 with acute lymphoblastic leukemia, due to receive a stem cell transplant. The CDR3 sequence is CASSSGRGQETQYF. The CDR3 DNA reads as TGTGCCAGCAGTTCGGGGAGGGGGCAAGAGACCCAGTACTTC.